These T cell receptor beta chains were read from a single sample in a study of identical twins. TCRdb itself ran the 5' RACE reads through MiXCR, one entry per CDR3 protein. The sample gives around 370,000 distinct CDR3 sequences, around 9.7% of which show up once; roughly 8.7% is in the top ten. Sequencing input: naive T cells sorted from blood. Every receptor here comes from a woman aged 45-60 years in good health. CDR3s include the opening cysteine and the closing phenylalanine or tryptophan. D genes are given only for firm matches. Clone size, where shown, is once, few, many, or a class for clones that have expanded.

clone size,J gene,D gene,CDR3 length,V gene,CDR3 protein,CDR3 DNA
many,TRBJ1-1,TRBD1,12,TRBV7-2,CASSWTGGKAFF,TGTGCCAGCAGCTGGACAGGGGGAAAAGCTTTCTTT
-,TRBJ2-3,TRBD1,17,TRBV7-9,CASSLDGRTGYKDTQYF,TGTGCCAGCAGCTTAGACGGCCGGACAGGGTACAAAGATACGCAGTATTTT
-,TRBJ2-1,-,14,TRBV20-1,CSALDQRTYNQQFF,TGCAGTGCCCTGGACCAGAGAACTTACAATCAGCAGTTCTTC
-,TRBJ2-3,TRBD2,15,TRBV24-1,CATSAPSGISDTQYF,TGTGCCACCAGTGCCCCTAGCGGTATTTCAGATACGCAGTATTTT
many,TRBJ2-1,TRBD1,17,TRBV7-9,CASSLAQGASSYNEQFF,TGTGCCAGCAGCTTAGCACAGGGGGCCAGCTCCTACAATGAGCAGTTCTTC
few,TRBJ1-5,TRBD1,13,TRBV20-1,CSATGQGQQPQHF,TGCAGTGCTACCGGACAGGGTCAGCAGCCCCAGCATTTT
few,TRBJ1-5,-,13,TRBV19,CASSILGGPPQHF,TGTGCCAGTAGTATTCTAGGGGGTCCGCCCCAGCATTTT
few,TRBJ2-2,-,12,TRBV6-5,CASRASGGELFF,TGTGCCAGCAGGGCTTCGGGCGGGGAGCTGTTTTTT
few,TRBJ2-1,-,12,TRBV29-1,CSVDAARHEQFF,TGCAGCGTTGACGCGGCCAGGCATGAGCAGTTCTTC
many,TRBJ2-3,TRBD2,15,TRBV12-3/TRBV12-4,CASRIAGVNTDTQYF,TGTGCCAGCAGAATAGCGGGAGTAAACACAGATACGCAGTATTTT
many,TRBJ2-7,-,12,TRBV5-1,CASSLAPYEQYF,TGCGCCAGCAGCTTGGCCCCCTACGAGCAGTACTTC
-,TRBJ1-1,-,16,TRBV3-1,CASSQDRGGRDTEAFF,TGTGCCAGCAGCCAAGACCGGGGGGGGCGGGACACTGAAGCTTTCTTT
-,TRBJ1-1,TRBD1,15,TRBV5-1,CASSLGGQGNPEAFF,TGCGCCAGCAGCTTGGGGGGACAGGGGAATCCTGAAGCTTTCTTT
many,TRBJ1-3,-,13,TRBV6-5,CASSYSSGNTIYF,TGTGCCAGCAGTTACTCGAGTGGAAACACCATATATTTT
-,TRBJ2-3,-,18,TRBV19,CASSIRGVLAPSTDTQYF,TGTGCCAGTAGTATAAGAGGGGTGCTAGCGCCTAGCACAGATACGCAGTATTTT
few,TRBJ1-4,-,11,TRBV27,CASRLGEKLFF,TGTGCCAGCAGATTGGGTGAAAAACTGTTTTTT
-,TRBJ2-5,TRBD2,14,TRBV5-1,CASSRRERGETQYF,TGCGCCAGCAGTCGGCGGGAGAGAGGCGAGACCCAGTACTTC
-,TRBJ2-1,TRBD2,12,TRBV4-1,CASSQGGREQFF,TGCGCCAGCAGCCAGGGCGGGAGGGAGCAGTTCTTC
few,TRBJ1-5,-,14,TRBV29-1,CSVVEGRGNQPQHF,TGCAGCGTTGTTGAGGGACGGGGCAATCAGCCCCAGCATTTT
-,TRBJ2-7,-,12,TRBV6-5,CASSQGWYEQYF,TGTGCCAGCAGTCAGGGCTGGTACGAGCAGTACTTC
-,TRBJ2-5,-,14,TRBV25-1,CASRETGGQETQYF,TGTGCCAGCAGGGAGACAGGAGGACAAGAGACCCAGTACTTC
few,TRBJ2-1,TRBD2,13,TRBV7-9,CASSLLTGGEQFF,TGTGCCAGCAGCTTACTCACCGGGGGGGAGCAGTTCTTC
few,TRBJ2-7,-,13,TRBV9,CASSVGATYEQYF,TGTGCCAGCAGCGTAGGAGCGACCTACGAGCAGTACTTC
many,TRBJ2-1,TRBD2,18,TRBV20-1,CSARGVQLAGRGYNEQFF,TGCAGTGCTAGAGGTGTTCAACTAGCGGGAAGGGGGTACAATGAGCAGTTCTTC
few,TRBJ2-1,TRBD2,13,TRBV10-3,CAIGTSGYNEQFF,TGTGCCATCGGGACTAGCGGCTACAATGAGCAGTTCTTC
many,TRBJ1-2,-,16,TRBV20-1,CSARDFGKRINYGYTF,TGCAGTGCTAGAGATTTCGGGAAGCGAATTAACTATGGCTACACCTTC
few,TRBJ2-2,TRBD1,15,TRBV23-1,CAGHPGQGFTGELFF,TGCGCCGGCCATCCGGGACAGGGCTTCACCGGGGAGCTGTTTTTT
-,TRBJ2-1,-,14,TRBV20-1,CSARSSRTDGEQFF,TGCAGTGCTAGATCTAGTCGTACCGATGGTGAGCAGTTCTTC
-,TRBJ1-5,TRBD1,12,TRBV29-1,CSVSGGGQPQHF,TGCAGCGTATCAGGGGGCGGTCAGCCCCAGCATTTT
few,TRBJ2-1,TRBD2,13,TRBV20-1,CSARTLAGGRQFF,TGCAGTGCTAGAACTCTAGCGGGAGGGCGGCAGTTCTTC
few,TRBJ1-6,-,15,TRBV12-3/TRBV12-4,CASSPTRGDNSPLHF,TGTGCCAGCAGCCCTACCCGGGGGGATAATTCACCCCTCCACTTT
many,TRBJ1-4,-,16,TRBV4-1,CASSQPTQDRNEKLFF,TGCGCCAGCAGCCAACCCACACAAGACCGGAATGAAAAACTGTTTTTT
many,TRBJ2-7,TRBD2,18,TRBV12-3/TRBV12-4,CASSFVGTRFYTDYEQYF,TGTGCCAGCAGTTTTGTGGGGACTAGGTTCTATACGGACTACGAGCAGTACTTC
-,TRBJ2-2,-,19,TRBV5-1,CASSSHGQGGDKNTGELFF,TGCGCCAGCAGCTCACATGGTCAGGGCGGGGATAAGAACACCGGGGAGCTGTTTTTT
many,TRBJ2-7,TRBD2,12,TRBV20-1,CSARGAGDEQYF,TGCAGTGCTAGAGGAGCGGGAGACGAGCAGTACTTC
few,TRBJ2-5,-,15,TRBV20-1,CSATYSGRIQETQYF,TGCAGTGCTACCTACTCGGGACGGATCCAAGAGACCCAGTACTTC
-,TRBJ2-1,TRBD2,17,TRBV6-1,CASSELMGGLAVHEQFF,TGTGCCAGCAGTGAATTGATGGGGGGACTAGCCGTTCATGAGCAGTTCTTC
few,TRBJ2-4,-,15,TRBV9,CASSGNRLAKNIQYF,TGTGCCAGCAGTGGAAACCGTCTAGCCAAAAACATTCAGTACTTC
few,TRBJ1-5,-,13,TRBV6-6,CASSTGTVQPQHF,TGTGCCAGCAGTACAGGGACCGTTCAGCCCCAGCATTTT